This is a list of T cell receptor beta chains from one sample in a study of cytomegalovirus exposure and HLA in healthy donors. Libraries were prepared by immunoSEQ multiplex PCR; TCRdb keeps only in-frame clonotypes and omits some of them. This sample yields 110,000 to 150,000 clones, of which around 70% are seen a single time; approximately 2% belongs to the top ten. The sample consisted of PBMCs. The receptors stem from a woman aged 60-75 years in good health and CMV-seropositive. The conserved cysteine and the conserved F or W are not part of the CDR3 here. A D gene is named only where the DNA matches it firmly.

cdr3_aa j_call d_call v_call
ASSEALGQGF TRBJ1-2 - TRBV2
ASSSGTGGFGYT TRBJ1-2 TRBD1 TRBV28
ASSAGTASNQPQH TRBJ1-5 TRBD1 TRBV5-1
ASSRSDRSHRTEAF TRBJ1-1 - TRBV27
ASSSQGANTEAF TRBJ1-1 TRBD1 TRBV5-1
ASSRAGIVNEQY TRBJ2-7 - TRBV6-5
ASSETTTSGTWDTQY TRBJ2-3 TRBD2 TRBV6-1
ASSYSKTSGVYEQY TRBJ2-7 TRBD2 TRBV6-5
ASSLGTGPFGYT TRBJ1-2 TRBD1 TRBV5-6
ASSLGSYGYT TRBJ1-2 - TRBV28
AWSGQRGPYSNQPQH TRBJ1-5 TRBD1 TRBV30
ASSRASDVKTQY TRBJ2-5 - TRBV19
ASSLDPVGQGSGYT TRBJ1-2 TRBD1 TRBV5-1